The 16 T cell receptor beta chains in this list originate from one sample, sequenced in a study of T-cell reconstitution after alpha-beta-depleted transplantation in children. Molecular barcoding with unique molecular identifiers was used for the TCRbeta library. Each CDR3 protein is one row after TCRdb ran MiXCR on the PCR reads. The sample has roughly 120,000 distinct CDR3 sequences, 20% to 25% seen once; the top ten hold roughly a tenth. Material: PBMCs, mostly from graft donor cells, obtained 180 days after TCRalphabeta/CD19-depleted stem cell transplant. These receptors all stem from a male patient between 2 and 15 years old who had a stem cell transplant for chronic granulomatous disease, so the T cells may come from the graft donor.

A few counts support this clonotype. The V call is TRBV7-9, the J call TRBJ2-1; no clear D. The V gene lost 4 bases and the J gene lost 3 bases, with 4 bases spanning the gap. The CDR3 sequence is 12 residues long. CDR1 and CDR2 (germline): SEHNR, FQNEAQ (reference sequence). The CDR3 DNA reads as TGTGCCAGCAGCTGGGTCTACAATGAGCAGTTCTTC. Protein: CASSWVYNEQFF.

This clonotype was found many times. The chain employs TRBV12-3 or TRBV12-4 and TRBJ2-4; TRBD2 agrees at 10 bases. V shed 5 bases and J 3 bases; nucleotides not matched to a gene: 7. CDR3 length equals 16 residues. CDR3 amino acids: CASSPLAGVSKNIQYF. CDR3 nucleotides: TGTGCCAGCAGTCCCCTAGCGGGAGTCAGCAAAAACATTCAGTACTTC.

The gene calls are TRBV3-1 and TRBJ2-2, with 9 bases aligning to TRBD2. The CDR3 has 15 residues. Germline V lookup: CDR1 LGHDT, CDR2 YNNKEL (reference sequence). Trimming removed 5 bases from V and 1 base from J; junction bases left unmatched: 2. The CDR3: CASSASGKNTGELFF. CDR3 nucleotides: TGTGCCAGCAGCGCTAGCGGGAAGAACACCGGGGAGCTGTTTTTT. Together with reference TRBV3-1 and TRBJ2-2, the CDR3 gives the full variable domain: DTAVSQTPKYLVTQMGNDKSIKCEQNLGHDTMYWYKQDSKKFLKIMFSYNNKELIINETVPNRFSPKSPDKAHLNLHINSLELGDSAVYFCASSASGKNTGELFFGEGSRLTVL.

Only a few counts were recorded for this clonotype. This chain uses TRBV12-3 or TRBV12-4 with TRBJ2-3; 8 bases are a match to TRBD1. The CDR3 is 15 amino acids. With 3 bases clipped from V and 3 bases from J, the junction kept 5 bases outside the gene matches. Here the CDR3 reads CASSFRQGSTDTQYF. The DNA for the CDR3 is TGTGCCAGCAGTTTCAGACAGGGGTCGACAGATACGCAGTATTTT.

This clonotype was observed at least ten times. The V call is TRBV29-1, the J call TRBJ1-1, with 8 bases aligning to TRBD1. V lost 7 bases and J lost 3; bases outside the gene matches: 10. The CDR3 contains 14 residues. Germline CDR1 is SQVTM and CDR2 is ANQGSEA. This chain's CDR3 is CSAQDRDQDTEAFF. CDR3 DNA sequence: TGCAGCGCCCAGGACAGGGACCAGGACACTGAAGCTTTCTTT.

This chain joins TRBV10-3 and TRBJ2-7, with 9 bases lining up with TRBD1. Trimming took 3 bases from V and 3 from J; bases not matched to a gene: 6. This CDR3 comprises 15 residues. Germline CDR1 ENHRY, CDR2 SYGVKD. The chain's CDR3 is CAISDPGTGYYEQYF. DNA of the CDR3: TGTGCCATCAGTGACCCCGGGACAGGGTACTACGAGCAGTACTTC.

This clonotype was picked up a small number of times. The chain is built from TRBV18 and TRBJ2-3; D uncertain. The ends were cut back, 1 base at V and 0 bases at J, with 14 bases in the middle. Germline V CDR1 and CDR2: KGHSH, LQKENI. CDR3 length: 17 amino acids. The CDR3: CASSPLNGIPSTDTQYF. The CDR3 DNA follows: TGTGCCAGCTCACCACTAAACGGCATCCCTAGCACAGATACGCAGTATTTT. Full variable domain (rest looked up from reference TRBV18 and TRBJ2-3): NAGVMQNPRHLVRRRGQEARLRCSPMKGHSHVYWYRQLPEEGLKFMVYLQKENIIDESGMPKERFSAEFPKEGPSILRIQQVVRGDSAAYFCASSPLNGIPSTDTQYFGPGTRLTVL.

The chain carries TRBV20-1 and TRBJ2-3; no firm D call. Germline lookup yields CDR1 DFQATT and CDR2 SNEGSKA (reference sequence). There are 13 residues in the CDR3. V lost 4 bases to trimming and J lost 2 bases, with 10 bases between them. CDR3 protein: CSATGFTTDTQYF. In DNA, the CDR3 is TGCAGTGCTACCGGTTTTACCACAGATACGCAGTATTTT.

V usage is TRBV20-1 and J usage is TRBJ1-1; D might be TRBD1 (6 bases). The V gene's germline CDR1 is DFQATT and CDR2 SNEGSKA (reference sequence). The CDR3 totals 11 residues. V was shortened by 6 bases and J by 6 bases, with 11 bases between the two germline ends. This chain's CDR3 is CSATQGAEAFF. CDR3 bases: TGCAGTGCGACACAGGGCGCTGAAGCTTTCTTT.

This clonotype was seen at least ten times. This chain uses TRBV6-2 or TRBV6-3 with TRBJ2-1, with a possible D match to TRBD2 (6 bases). V lost 1 base and J lost 0, with 7 bases in between. CDR1 is MNHEY and CDR2 is SVGEGT in the germline V gene. CDR3 length: 15 residues. The CDR3 nucleotides read TGTGCCAGCAGTTACTGGGGGGACTCCTACAATGAGCAGTTCTTC. Residues: CASSYWGDSYNEQFF.

In nucleotides, the CDR3 is TGTGCCAGCAGCTTAGGTTGGACAGGGCTACAAGAGACCCAGTACTTC. Translation gives CASSLGWTGLQETQYF. The rearrangement joins TRBV11-2 to TRBJ2-5, with 8 nucleotides matching TRBD1. Unmatched junction bases numbered 6, after V lost 1 base and J lost 2 bases. Germline loops: CDR1 SGHAT, CDR2 FQNNGV. This CDR3 is built from 16 residues.

There are a few counts of this clonotype. The rearrangement links TRBV5-1 to TRBJ2-3; D is possibly TRBD2 (5 bases). The CDR3 runs to 14 residues. V was shortened by 0 bases and J by 6 bases, with 11 bases between the two germline ends. Per germline, CDR1 SGHRS and CDR2 YFSETQ. The CDR3 bases are TGCGCCAGCAGCTTGGCCGGAGGAGTGGATACGCAGTATTTT. It encodes CASSLAGGVDTQYF.

V usage is TRBV20-1 and J usage is TRBJ2-7; D gene ambiguous. CDR3 size: 12 residues. Deletions cut 0 bases from V and 2 bases from J, with 5 bases between. CDR1 is DFQATT, CDR2 SNEGSKA, per germline (reference sequence). CDR3 in DNA: TGCAGTGCTAGAGATCACACCTACGAGCAGTACTTC. As protein: CSARDHTYEQYF.

This clonotype was counted only a few times. V gene TRBV29-1 combines with J gene TRBJ1-1; D is ambiguous. The CDR3 has 12 amino acids. Trimming shortened V by 7 bases and J by 1 base, and 10 bases separated the two germline ends. Germline CDR1 SQVTM, CDR2 ANQGSEA. The CDR3 coding sequence is TGCAGCGCTGGACGGGAGAACACTGAAGCTTTCTTT. Amino acid sequence: CSAGRENTEAFF.

At least ten counts were recorded for this clonotype. V is TRBV29-1 and J is TRBJ2-1; TRBD1 or TRBD2 may be the D gene (5 bases each). Trimming removed 3 bases from V and 8 bases from J, with 17 bases in between. The CDR3 covers 14 residues. Germline V CDR1 and CDR2: SQVTM, ANQGSEA. This CDR3 is CSVELVGVVDEQFF. The DNA for the CDR3 is TGCAGCGTTGAGCTAGTGGGGGTCGTGGATGAGCAGTTCTTC.

V usage is TRBV7-2 and J usage is TRBJ1-4, with 7 positions matching TRBD1. The junction had 8 bases not matched to a gene; V was cut back by 5 bases and J by 5 bases. Germline V lookup: CDR1 SGHTA, CDR2 FQGNSA. The CDR3 length is 15 residues. The CDR3 is CASSPRTGRNEKLFF. The CDR3 DNA sequence: TGTGCCAGCAGCCCCCGGACAGGACGGAATGAAAAACTGTTTTTT.